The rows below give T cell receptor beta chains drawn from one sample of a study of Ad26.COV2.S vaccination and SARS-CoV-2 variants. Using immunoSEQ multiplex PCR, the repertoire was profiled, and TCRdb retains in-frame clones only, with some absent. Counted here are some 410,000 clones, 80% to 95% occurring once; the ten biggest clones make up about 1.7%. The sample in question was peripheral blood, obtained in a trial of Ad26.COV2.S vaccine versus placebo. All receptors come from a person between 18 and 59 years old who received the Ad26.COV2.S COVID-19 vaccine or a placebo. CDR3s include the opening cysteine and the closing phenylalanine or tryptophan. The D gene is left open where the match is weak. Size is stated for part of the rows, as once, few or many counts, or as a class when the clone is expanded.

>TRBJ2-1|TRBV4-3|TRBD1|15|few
TGCGCCAGCAGCAGGTCACGGGACAGGGGTAATGAGCAGTTCTTC
CASSRSRDRGNEQFF
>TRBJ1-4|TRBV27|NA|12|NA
TGTGCCAGCCGACGGAATAATGAAAAACTGTTTTTT
CASRRNNEKLFF
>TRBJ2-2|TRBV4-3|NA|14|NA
TGCGCCAGCAGCCGGGTTGGGAACACCGGGGAGCTGTTTTTT
CASSRVGNTGELFF
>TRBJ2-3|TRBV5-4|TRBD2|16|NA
TGTGCCAGCAGCTTACAGAACGCGGGGGGGCCAGATACGCAGTATTTT
CASSLQNAGGPDTQYF
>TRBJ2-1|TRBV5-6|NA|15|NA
TGTGCCAGCAGCTTCCAGGGATCCTCCTACAATGAGCAGTTCTTC
CASSFQGSSYNEQFF
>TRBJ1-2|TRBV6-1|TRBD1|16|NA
TGTGCCAGCAGTGAAGCCGGGACAGGGTTTAACTATGGCTACACCTTC
CASSEAGTGFNYGYTF
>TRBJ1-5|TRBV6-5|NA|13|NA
TGTGCCAGCACTCAACGGAGCAATCAGCCCCAGCATTTT
CASTQRSNQPQHF
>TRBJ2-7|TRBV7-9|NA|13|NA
TGTGCCAGCAGCTTACCGGTTGGCGACGAGCAGTACTTC
CASSLPVGDEQYF
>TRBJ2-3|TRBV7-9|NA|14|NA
TGTGCCAGCAGCCATTCACCGGACACAGATACGCAGTATTTT
CASSHSPDTDTQYF
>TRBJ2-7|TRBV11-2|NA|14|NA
TGTGCCAGCAGCCCTTCAATTGGAGCCTACGAGCAGTACTTC
CASSPSIGAYEQYF
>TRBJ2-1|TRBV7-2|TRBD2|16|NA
TGTGCCAGCATCATCCTCCCCGGCGGGGGGCAATATGAGCAGTTCTTC
CASIILPGGGQYEQFF
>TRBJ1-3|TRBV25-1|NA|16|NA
TGTGCCAGCAGTGAAGGTACTTTTGGCTCTGGAAACACCATATATTTT
CASSEGTFGSGNTIYF
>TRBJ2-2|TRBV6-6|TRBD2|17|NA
TGTGCCAGCAGCCGACTAGCGGGGGATATTGGCACCGGGGAGCTGTTTTTT
CASSRLAGDIGTGELFF
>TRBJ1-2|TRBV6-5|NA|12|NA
TGTGCCAGCAGTATAGGGGATGGTGGCTACACCTTC
CASSIGDGGYTF
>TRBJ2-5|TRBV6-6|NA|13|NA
TGTGCCAGCAGTTACATCAGGGTCGAGACCCAGTACTTC
CASSYIRVETQYF
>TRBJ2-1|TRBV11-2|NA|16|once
TGTGCCAGCAGCTCCTACAGGCAAAGCTCCTACAATGAGCAGTTCTTC
CASSSYRQSSYNEQFF
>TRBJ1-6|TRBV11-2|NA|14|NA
TGTGCCAGCAGCTGGCCGGGACCCTATTCACCCCTCCACTTT
CASSWPGPYSPLHF
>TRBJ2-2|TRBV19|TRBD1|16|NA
TGTGCCAGTAGTAGCCGGGACAGGGGAGGCACCGGGGAGCTGTTTTTT
CASSSRDRGGTGELFF
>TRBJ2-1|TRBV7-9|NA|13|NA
TGTGCCAGCAGCTCACTAGCCTACAATGAGCAGTTCTTC
CASSSLAYNEQFF
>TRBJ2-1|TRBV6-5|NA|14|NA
TGTGCCAGCGGACTCGGGGGCTCCTACAATGAGCAGTTCTTC
CASGLGGSYNEQFF
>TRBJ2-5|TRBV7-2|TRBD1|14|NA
TGTGCCAGCAGCTCGGGACAGGGACAAGAGACCCAGTACTTC
CASSSGQGQETQYF
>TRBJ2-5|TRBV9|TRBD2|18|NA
TGTGCCAGCAGCGGCGGGCTAGCGGGGGTCCCGTACCAAGAGACCCAGTACTTC
CASSGGLAGVPYQETQYF
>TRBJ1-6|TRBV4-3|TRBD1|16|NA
TGCGCCAGCAGCCAGGGGACAGGGGTCTATAATTCACCCCTCCACTTT
CASSQGTGVYNSPLHF
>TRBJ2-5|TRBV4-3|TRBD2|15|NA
TGCGCCAGCAGCCAAGAGGGACTAGCGGGGGGGCCCCAGTACTTC
CASSQEGLAGGPQYF
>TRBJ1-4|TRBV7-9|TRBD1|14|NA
TGTGCCAGCAGCCTCGGGACAGCCGATGAAAAACTGTTTTTT
CASSLGTADEKLFF
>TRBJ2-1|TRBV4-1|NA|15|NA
TGCGCCAGCAGCCAAGTTCAGGGGTGGTACAATGAGCAGTTCTTC
CASSQVQGWYNEQFF
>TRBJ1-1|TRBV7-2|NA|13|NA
TGTGCCAGCAGCTTATCTCGGAACACTGAAGCTTTCTTT
CASSLSRNTEAFF
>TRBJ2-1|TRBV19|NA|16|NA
TGTGCCAGTAGTATAGCCGGGGTAACCGCCTACAATGAGCAGTTCTTC
CASSIAGVTAYNEQFF
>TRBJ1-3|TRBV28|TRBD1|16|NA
TGTGCCAGCAGTACAGGGGTCCTTAGGTCTGGAAACACCATATATTTT
CASSTGVLRSGNTIYF
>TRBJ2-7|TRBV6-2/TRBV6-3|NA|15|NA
TGTGCCAGCAGTTACCTCGGTCCGACCTACTACGAGCAGTACTTC
CASSYLGPTYYEQYF
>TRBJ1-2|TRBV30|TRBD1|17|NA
TGTGCCTGGAGTTCCGGGACAGGGATAAAGTCGTCCTATGGCTACACCTTC
CAWSSGTGIKSSYGYTF
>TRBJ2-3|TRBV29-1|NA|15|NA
TGCAGCGTTGTTGGGGGCGCTGGTTTAGGAGATACGCAGTATTTT
CSVVGGAGLGDTQYF
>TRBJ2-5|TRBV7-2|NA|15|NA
TGTGCCAGCAGCTTAGCGGGCTACCCCCAAGAGACCCAGTACTTC
CASSLAGYPQETQYF
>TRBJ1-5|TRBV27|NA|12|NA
TGTGCCAGCAGATCGAGCAATCAGCCCCAGCATTTT
CASRSSNQPQHF
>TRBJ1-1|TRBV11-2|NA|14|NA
TGTGCCAGCAGCTTCCTGGGACAGAACACTGAAGCTTTCTTT
CASSFLGQNTEAFF
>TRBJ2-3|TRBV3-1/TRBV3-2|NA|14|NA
TGTGCCAGCAGCCAAGGTAGATCATTAGATACGCAGTATTTT
CASSQGRSLDTQYF
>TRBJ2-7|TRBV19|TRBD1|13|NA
TGTGCCAGTAGTATAGCGACAGGGACAGAGCAGTACTTC
CASSIATGTEQYF
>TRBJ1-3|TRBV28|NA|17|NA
TGTGCCAGCAGTTCTTATCGGTGGTCTGGATCTGGAAACACCATATATTTT
CASSSYRWSGSGNTIYF
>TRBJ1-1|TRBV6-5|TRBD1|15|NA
TGTGCCAGCAGGTTACAGGGGGCAGGTAACACTGAAGCTTTCTTT
CASRLQGAGNTEAFF
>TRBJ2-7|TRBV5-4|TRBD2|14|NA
TGTGCCAGCAGCCGAAGCGGGGGAACCTACGAGCAGTACTTC
CASSRSGGTYEQYF
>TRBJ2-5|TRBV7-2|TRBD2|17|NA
TGTGCCAGCAGCTCCATTCCTTGGCGGGGGGGCCCGGAGACCCAGTACTTC
CASSSIPWRGGPETQYF
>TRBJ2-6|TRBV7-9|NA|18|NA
TGTGCCCACAATCCCCCGATCAGGGGAATATTTGGGGCCAACGTCCTGACTTTC
CAHNPPIRGIFGANVLTF
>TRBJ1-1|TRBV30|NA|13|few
TGTGCCTGGAGTTCAGGAGTGAACACTGAAGCTTTCTTT
CAWSSGVNTEAFF
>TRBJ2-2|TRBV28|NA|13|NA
TGTGCCAGCAGTTTAACGTACTCCGGGGAGCTGTTTTTT
CASSLTYSGELFF
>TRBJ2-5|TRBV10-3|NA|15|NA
TGTGCCACCAGGAGACTCGCCGAGGGGGGAGAGACCCAGTACTTC
CATRRLAEGGETQYF
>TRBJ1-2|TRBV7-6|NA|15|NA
TGTGCCAGCAGCGAATATGGGGGTACGGCCTATGGCTACACCTTC
CASSEYGGTAYGYTF